A selection of T cell receptor beta chains follows, all from one sample in a study of T cell repertoires in cytomegalovirus infection. TCRdb re-analysed the reads in MiXCR, keeping a single row per CDR3 protein. The sample gives roughly 640,000 distinct CDR3 sequences, 20% to 25% of which show up once; roughly 8% is in the top ten. Material: CD8+ T cells from PBMCs. Receptors originate from a human donor in good health (CMV status not recorded). Some clones in this sample may be carry-over from other donors' samples. The CDR3 runs from the conserved cysteine through the conserved F or W. D genes are given only for firm matches. Rows give clone size only sometimes, using once, few, many, or a class for an expanded clone.

d_gene	j_gene	abundance	v_gene	CDR3nt	CDR3aa
-	TRBJ2-4	few	TRBV4-3	TGCGCCAGCAGCCAAGATTTGGGGGGCCGGGCCAAAAACATTCAGTACTTC	CASSQDLGGRAKNIQYF
TRBD1	TRBJ1-2	few	TRBV7-9	TGTGCCAGCAGCTTAACCGGGACAGCGATAGCTAACTATGGCTACACCTTC	CASSLTGTAIANYGYTF
TRBD2	TRBJ2-1	many	TRBV7-9	TGTGCCAGCAGCTCCGGGACTAGGAGGGCCCATGAGCAGTTCTTC	CASSSGTRRAHEQFF
TRBD2	TRBJ2-1	many	TRBV7-4	TGTGCCAGCAGCCCTCTTCCCAGCGGGGGGGCCTTTTTTGAGGATGAGCAGTTCTTC	CASSPLPSGGAFFEDEQFF
-	TRBJ2-2	-	TRBV19	TGTGCCAGTAGTAGTCTAGCAACTGGGACCGGGGAGCTGTTTTTT	CASSSLATGTGELFF
-	TRBJ2-4	-	TRBV25-1	TGTGCCAGCAGTGGGTTGAATTTGGCTAAAGGCAAAAACATTCAGTACTTC	CASSGLNLAKGKNIQYF
-	TRBJ2-1	few	TRBV11-1	TGTGCCAGCAGCTTAAAGTTCGTTGGGACGCAAAGGTTCTTC	CASSLKFVGTQRFF
-	TRBJ2-1	-	TRBV6-2/TRBV6-3	TGTGCCAGCAGTTACCAAGGACAGAATTACAATGAGCAGTTCTTC	CASSYQGQNYNEQFF
-	TRBJ1-1	few	TRBV4-3	TGCGCCAGCAGCCAAGGAGGGTGGGGAACTGAAGCTTTCTTT	CASSQGGWGTEAFF
-	TRBJ1-1	-	TRBV4-2	TGTGCCAGCAGCCAAGAGGTAGAAATGAACACTGAAGCTTTCTTT	CASSQEVEMNTEAFF